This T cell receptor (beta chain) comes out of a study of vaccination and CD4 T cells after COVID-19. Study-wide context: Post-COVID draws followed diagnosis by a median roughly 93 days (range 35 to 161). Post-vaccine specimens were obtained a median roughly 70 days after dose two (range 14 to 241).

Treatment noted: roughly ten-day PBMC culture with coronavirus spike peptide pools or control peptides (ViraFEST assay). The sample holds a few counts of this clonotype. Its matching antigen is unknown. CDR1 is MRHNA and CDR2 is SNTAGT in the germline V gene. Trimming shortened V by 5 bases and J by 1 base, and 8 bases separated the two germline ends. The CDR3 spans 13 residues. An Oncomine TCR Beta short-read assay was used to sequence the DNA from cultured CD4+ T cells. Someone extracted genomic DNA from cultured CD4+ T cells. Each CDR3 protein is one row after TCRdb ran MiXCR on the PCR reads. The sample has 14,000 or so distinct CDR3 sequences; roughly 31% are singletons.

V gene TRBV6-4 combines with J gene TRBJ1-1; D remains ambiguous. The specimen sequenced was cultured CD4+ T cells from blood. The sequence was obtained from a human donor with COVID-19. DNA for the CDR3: TGTGCCAGCAGTTGGGGTACGAACACTGAAGCTTTCTTT. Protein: CASSWGTNTEAFF.